This is a list of T cell receptor beta chains from one sample in a study of CD8 T cells in ankylosing spondylitis. One entry per CDR3 protein, called by TCRdb with MiXCR from the 5' RACE reads. Of under 150,000 distinct CDR3 sequences listed, 15% to 20% were seen once; the top ten hold approximately 33%. The specimen sequenced was blood, either unsorted or a sorted T cell fraction (not recorded which). Receptors were obtained from a male donor with ankylosing spondylitis. CDR3s include the opening cysteine and the closing phenylalanine or tryptophan. D genes are given only for firm matches. Size tells how often a clone was seen (once, few, many) or the class of an expanded clone, and some rows leave it out.

>TRBJ1-3|TRBV29-1|.|few
TGCAGCGTTGACGGGGCGTTGGGAAACACCATATATTTT
CSVDGALGNTIYF
>TRBJ2-7|TRBV7-9|.|few
TGTGCCAGCAGCTTAGGGCCTGTGAAGTTGTACGAGCAGTACTTC
CASSLGPVKLYEQYF
>TRBJ2-1|TRBV7-3|TRBD2|few
TGTGCCAGCAGCCCGGGGGGGGGGACCTACAATGAGCAGTTCTTC
CASSPGGGTYNEQFF
>TRBJ2-7|TRBV28|TRBD1|.
TGTGCCAGCAGTTCCCGGACAGGACTTAGCGAGCAGTACTTC
CASSSRTGLSEQYF
>TRBJ2-1|TRBV29-1|TRBD2|few
TGCAGCGCTGGGACTAGCGGTGATGAGCAGTTCTTC
CSAGTSGDEQFF
>TRBJ2-7|TRBV6-2/TRBV6-3|.|few
TGTGCCAGCAGTTACTCACCTGCGGACAAGTGGCAGTACTTC
CASSYSPADKWQYF
>TRBJ2-7|TRBV28|.|few
TGTGCCAGCAGTTTGGAAGCTGGATGGAGCTCCTACGAGCAGTACTTC
CASSLEAGWSSYEQYF
>TRBJ1-5|TRBV4-1|.|.
TGCGCCAGCAGCCGGACCCCGGTTGGGTATCGCAATCAGCCCCAGCATTTT
CASSRTPVGYRNQPQHF
>TRBJ2-6|TRBV12-3/TRBV12-4|TRBD1|.
TGTGCCAGCCACCAGGGGGCTGGGGCCAACGTCCTGACTTTC
CASHQGAGANVLTF
>TRBJ2-1|TRBV20-1|.|.
TGCAGTGCTAGATTCGTGGGCCGGGGATACAATGAGCAGTTCTTC
CSARFVGRGYNEQFF
>TRBJ2-5|TRBV6-2/TRBV6-3|.|.
TGTGCCAGCAGTTACCGAGGGTACCAAGAGACCCAGTACTTC
CASSYRGYQETQYF
>TRBJ2-7|TRBV6-5|TRBD1|.
TGTGCCAGCAGTTACGGCCTTCCGAGGGGGCTTTCCTACGAGCAGTACTTC
CASSYGLPRGLSYEQYF
>TRBJ2-6|TRBV13|.|few
TGTGCCAGCAGCTACACAAGCTCTGGGGCCAACGTCCTGACTTTC
CASSYTSSGANVLTF
>TRBJ2-7|TRBV4-2|TRBD2|.
TGTGCCAGCAGCCCGATAGCGGGAAGCTCCTACGAGCAGTACTTC
CASSPIAGSSYEQYF
>TRBJ1-6|TRBV9|.|few
TGTGCCAGCAGCGTCAGTAAAGTTTACGGGTCACCCCTCCACTTT
CASSVSKVYGSPLHF
>TRBJ1-1|TRBV7-3|.|.
TGTGCCAGCAGAAGCCCGACAGGTACAGCTTTCTTT
CASRSPTGTAFF